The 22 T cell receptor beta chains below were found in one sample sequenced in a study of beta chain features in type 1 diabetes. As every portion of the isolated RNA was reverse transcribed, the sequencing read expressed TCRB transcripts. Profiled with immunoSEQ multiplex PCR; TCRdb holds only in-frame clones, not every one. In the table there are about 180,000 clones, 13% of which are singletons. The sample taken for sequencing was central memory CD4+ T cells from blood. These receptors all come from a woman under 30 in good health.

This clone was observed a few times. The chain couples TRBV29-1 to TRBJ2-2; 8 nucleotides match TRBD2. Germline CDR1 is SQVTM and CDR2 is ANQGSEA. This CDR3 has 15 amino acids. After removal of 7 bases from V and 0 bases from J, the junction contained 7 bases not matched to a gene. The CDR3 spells CSAQGGRSNTGELFF. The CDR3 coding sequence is TGCAGCGCCCAGGGCGGGAGGTCGAACACCGGGGAGCTGTTTTTT.

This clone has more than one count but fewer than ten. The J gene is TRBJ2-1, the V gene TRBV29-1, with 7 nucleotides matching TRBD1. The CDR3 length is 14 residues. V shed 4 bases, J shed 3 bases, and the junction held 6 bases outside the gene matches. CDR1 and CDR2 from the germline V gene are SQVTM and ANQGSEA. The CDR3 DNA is TGCAGCGTTGCCAACAGGGGAAACTACAATGAGCAGTTCTTC. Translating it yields CSVANRGNYNEQFF.

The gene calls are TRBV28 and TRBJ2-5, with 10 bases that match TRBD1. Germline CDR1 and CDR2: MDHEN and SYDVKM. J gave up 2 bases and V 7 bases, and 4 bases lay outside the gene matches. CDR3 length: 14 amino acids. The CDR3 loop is CASIDRGLQETQYF. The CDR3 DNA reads TGTGCCAGCATCGACAGGGGGCTGCAAGAGACCCAGTACTTC.

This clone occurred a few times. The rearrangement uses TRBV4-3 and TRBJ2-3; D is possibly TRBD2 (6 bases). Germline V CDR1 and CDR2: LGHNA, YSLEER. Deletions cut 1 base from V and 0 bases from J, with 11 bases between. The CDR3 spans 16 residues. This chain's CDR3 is CASSQVLAISTDTQYF. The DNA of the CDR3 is TGCGCCAGCAGCCAAGTCCTAGCGATTAGCACAGATACGCAGTATTTT.

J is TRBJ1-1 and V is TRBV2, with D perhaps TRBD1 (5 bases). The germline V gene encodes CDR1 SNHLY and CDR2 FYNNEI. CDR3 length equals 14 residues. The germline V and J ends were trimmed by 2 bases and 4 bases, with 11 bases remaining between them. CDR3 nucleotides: TGTGCCAGCAGTGAACAGGGATCGGGCACTGAAGCTTTCTTT. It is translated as CASSEQGSGTEAFF.

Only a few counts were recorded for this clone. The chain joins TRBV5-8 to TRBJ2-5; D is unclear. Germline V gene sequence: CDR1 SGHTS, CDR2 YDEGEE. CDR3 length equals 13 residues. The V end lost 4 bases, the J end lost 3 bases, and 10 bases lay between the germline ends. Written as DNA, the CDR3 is TGTGCCAGCAGCAGGCAGGCCGAAGAGACCCAGTACTTC. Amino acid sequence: CASSRQAEETQYF.

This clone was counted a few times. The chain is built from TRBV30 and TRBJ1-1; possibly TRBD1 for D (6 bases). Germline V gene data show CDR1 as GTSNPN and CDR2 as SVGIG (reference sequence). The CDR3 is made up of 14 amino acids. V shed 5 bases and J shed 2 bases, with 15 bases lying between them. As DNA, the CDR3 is TGTGCCTGGCGTAGGGGGGGCCCCAACACTGAAGCTTTCTTT. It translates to CAWRRGGPNTEAFF.

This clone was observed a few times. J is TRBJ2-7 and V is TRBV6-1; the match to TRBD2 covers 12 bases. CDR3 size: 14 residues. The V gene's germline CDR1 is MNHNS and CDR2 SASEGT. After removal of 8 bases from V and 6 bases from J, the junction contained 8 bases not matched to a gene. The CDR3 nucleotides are TGTGCCAGCGACCAGACTAGCGGGAGTCGCGAGCAGTACTTC. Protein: CASDQTSGSREQYF.

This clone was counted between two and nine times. CDR3 DNA: TGCGCCAGCAGCCCCCCGGGACAGGGGCACAATGAGCAGTTCTTC. It translates to CASSPPGQGHNEQFF. The J gene is TRBJ2-1, the V gene TRBV5-1; 10 nucleotides align to TRBD1. V lost 4 bases, J lost 5 bases, and 6 bases stayed unmatched. This CDR3 contains 15 residues. Germline assignment: CDR1 SGHRS and CDR2 YFSETQ.

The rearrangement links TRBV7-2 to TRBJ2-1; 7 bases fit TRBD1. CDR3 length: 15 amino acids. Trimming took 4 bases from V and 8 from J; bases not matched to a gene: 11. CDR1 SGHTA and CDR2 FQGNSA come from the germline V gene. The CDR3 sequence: CASSSVGGRIHEQFF. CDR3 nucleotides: TGTGCCAGCAGCTCCGTAGGGGGCCGGATCCATGAGCAGTTCTTC. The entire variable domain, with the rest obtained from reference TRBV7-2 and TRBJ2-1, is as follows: GAGVSQSPSNKVTEKGKDVELRCDPISGHTALYWYRQSLGQGLEFLIYFQGNSAPDKSGLPSDRFSAERTGGSVSTLTIQRTQQEDSAVYLCASSSVGGRIHEQFFGPGTRLTVL.

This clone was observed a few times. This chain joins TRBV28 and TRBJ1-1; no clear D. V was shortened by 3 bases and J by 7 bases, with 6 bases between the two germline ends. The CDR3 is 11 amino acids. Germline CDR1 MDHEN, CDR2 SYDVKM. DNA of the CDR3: TGTGCCAGCAGTTTCGGGTTTGAAGCTTTCTTT. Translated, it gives CASSFGFEAFF.

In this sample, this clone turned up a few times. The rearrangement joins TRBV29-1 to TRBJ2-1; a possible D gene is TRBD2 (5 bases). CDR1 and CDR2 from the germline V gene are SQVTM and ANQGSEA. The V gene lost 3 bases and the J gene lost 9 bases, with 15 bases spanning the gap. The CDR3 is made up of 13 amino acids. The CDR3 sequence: CSVEGRLPPEQFF. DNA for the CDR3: TGCAGCGTTGAGGGGAGACTCCCCCCTGAGCAGTTCTTC.

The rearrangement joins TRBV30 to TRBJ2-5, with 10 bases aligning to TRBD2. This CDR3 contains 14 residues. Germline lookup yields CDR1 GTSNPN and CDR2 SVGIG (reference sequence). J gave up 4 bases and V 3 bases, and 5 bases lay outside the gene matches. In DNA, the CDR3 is TGTGCCTGGAGATCTAGCGGGAGCCGAGAGACCCAGTACTTC. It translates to CAWRSSGSRETQYF.

CDR3 sequence (DNA): TGTGCCAGTAGTCGACAGGGGGCAGAAGGCTACACCTTC. It translates to CASSRQGAEGYTF. This chain links TRBV19 with TRBJ1-2; 10 bases fit TRBD1. The CDR3 sequence is 13 residues long. J was trimmed by 8 bases and V by 5 bases; bases with no gene match: 5. CDR1 and CDR2 from the germline V gene are LNHDA and SQIVND (reference sequence).

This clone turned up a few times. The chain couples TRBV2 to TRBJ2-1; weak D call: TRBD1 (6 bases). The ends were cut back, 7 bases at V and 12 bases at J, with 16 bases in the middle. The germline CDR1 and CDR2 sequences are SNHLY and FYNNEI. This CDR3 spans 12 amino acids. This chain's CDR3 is CASKGEIIGQFF. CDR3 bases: TGTGCCAGCAAGGGGGAAATAATTGGGCAGTTCTTC.

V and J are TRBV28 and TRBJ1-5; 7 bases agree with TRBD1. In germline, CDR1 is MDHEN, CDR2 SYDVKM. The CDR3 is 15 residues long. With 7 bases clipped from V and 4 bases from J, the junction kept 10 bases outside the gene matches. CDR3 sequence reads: CASTPGARGNQPQHF. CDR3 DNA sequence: TGTGCCAGCACCCCCGGGGCCAGGGGGAATCAGCCCCAGCATTTT.

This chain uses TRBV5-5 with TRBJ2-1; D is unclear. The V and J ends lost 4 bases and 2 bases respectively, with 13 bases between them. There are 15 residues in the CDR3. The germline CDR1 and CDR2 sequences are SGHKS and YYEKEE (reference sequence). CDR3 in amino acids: CASSQYRNPYNEQFF. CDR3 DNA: TGTGCCAGCAGCCAATACAGAAATCCCTACAATGAGCAGTTCTTC.

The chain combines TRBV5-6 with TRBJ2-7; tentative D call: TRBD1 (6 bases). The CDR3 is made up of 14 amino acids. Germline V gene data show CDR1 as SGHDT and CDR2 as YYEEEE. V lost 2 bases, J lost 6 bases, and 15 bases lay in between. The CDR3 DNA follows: TGTGCCAGCAGCTTTACAGGGTTGAAACGCGAGCAGTACTTC. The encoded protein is CASSFTGLKREQYF. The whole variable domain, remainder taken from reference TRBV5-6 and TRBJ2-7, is DAGVTQSPTHLIKTRGQQVTLRCSPKSGHDTVSWYQQALGQGPQFIFQYYEEEERQRGNFPDRFSGHQFPNYSSELNVNALLLGDSALYLCASSFTGLKREQYFGPGTRLTVT.

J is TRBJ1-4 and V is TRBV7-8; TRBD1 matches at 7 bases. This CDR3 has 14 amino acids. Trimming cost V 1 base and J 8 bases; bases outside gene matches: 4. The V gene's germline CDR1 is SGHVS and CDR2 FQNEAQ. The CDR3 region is CASSLGQGGEKLFF. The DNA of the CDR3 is TGTGCCAGCAGCTTAGGCCAGGGGGGAGAAAAACTGTTTTTT.

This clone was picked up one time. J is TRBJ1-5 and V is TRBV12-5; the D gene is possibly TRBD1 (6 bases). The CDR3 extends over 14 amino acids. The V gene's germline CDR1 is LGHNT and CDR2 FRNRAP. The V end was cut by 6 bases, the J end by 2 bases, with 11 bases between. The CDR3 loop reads CASGQQGRNQPQHF. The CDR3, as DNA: TGTGCTAGTGGCCAACAGGGACGCAATCAGCCCCAGCATTTT. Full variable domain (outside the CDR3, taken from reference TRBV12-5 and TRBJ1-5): DARVTQTPRHKVTEMGQEVTMRCQPILGHNTVFWYRQTMMQGLELLAYFRNRAPLDDSGMPKDRFSAEMPDATLATLKIQPSEPRDSAVYFCASGQQGRNQPQHFGDGTRLSIL.

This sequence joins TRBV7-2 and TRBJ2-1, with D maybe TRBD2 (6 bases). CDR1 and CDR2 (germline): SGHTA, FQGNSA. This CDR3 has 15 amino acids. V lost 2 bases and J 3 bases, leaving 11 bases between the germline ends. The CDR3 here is CASSLRELLYNEQFF. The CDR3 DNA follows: TGTGCCAGCAGCTTACGGGAGCTCCTCTACAATGAGCAGTTCTTC.

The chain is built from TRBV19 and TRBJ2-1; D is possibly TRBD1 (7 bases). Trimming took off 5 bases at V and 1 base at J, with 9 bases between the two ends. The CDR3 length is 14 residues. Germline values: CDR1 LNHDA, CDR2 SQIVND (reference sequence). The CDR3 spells CASSQGGSYNEQFF. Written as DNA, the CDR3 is TGTGCCAGTAGTCAGGGGGGTTCCTACAATGAGCAGTTCTTC. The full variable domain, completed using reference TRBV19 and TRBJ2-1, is DGGITQSPKYLFRKEGQNVTLSCEQNLNHDAMYWYRQDPGQGLRLIYYSQIVNDFQKGDIAEGYSVSREKKESFPLTVTSAQKNPTAFYLCASSQGGSYNEQFFGPGTRLTVL.